Shown below are 26 T cell receptor beta chains from a single sample sequenced in a study of T cells in Graves' hyperthyroidism and ophthalmopathy. TCR beta CDR3 region amplification was performed from RNA transcripts. First-round RT-PCR with HTBI primers amplified the TCR CDR3 region. TCRdb analysed the multiplex PCR reads with MiXCR anew, one entry per CDR3 protein. The sample includes some 760,000 distinct CDR3 sequences, 14% seen only once; the top ten take roughly a tenth. Input material: blood. These receptors all come from a woman aged 18-30 years with Graves' hyperthyroidism.

In this sample, this clonotype turned up a few times. The chain links TRBV19 to TRBJ1-4, with D perhaps TRBD1 (6 bases). This CDR3 is 14 amino acids long. V was trimmed by 7 bases and J by 5 bases, leaving 14 bases between them. The germline V gene has CDR1 LNHDA and CDR2 SQIVND (reference sequence). CDR3 in DNA: TGTGCCAGTAAGGACAGACCATTCAATGAAAAACTGTTTTTT. Translation: CASKDRPFNEKLFF.

Many counts were recorded for this clonotype. This chain connects TRBV7-9 to TRBJ2-1; TRBD2 might be the D (6 bases). V lost 6 bases and J 8 bases, leaving 11 bases between the germline ends. Germline V CDR1 and CDR2: SEHNR, FQNEAQ (reference sequence). The CDR3 is 12 residues long. This chain's CDR3 is CASRTRFDEQFF. Here the CDR3 DNA reads TGTGCCAGCAGGACTAGATTCGATGAGCAGTTCTTC.

This clonotype was counted many times. The rearrangement joins TRBV6-1 to TRBJ2-7; tentatively, D is TRBD1 or TRBD2 (7 bases each). Trimming stripped 6 bases from V and 5 bases from J, with 20 bases between. The CDR3 consists of 15 residues. Germline V gives CDR1 MNHNS, CDR2 SASEGT. CDR3 sequence: CASSVSGEGAHEQYF. DNA for the CDR3: TGTGCCAGCAGCGTATCGGGGGAGGGGGCCCACGAGCAGTACTTC.

This clonotype was counted between two and nine times. V and J are TRBV19 and TRBJ2-5; 9 nucleotides agree with TRBD1. The V segment lost 5 bases and the J segment 5 bases; nucleotides outside the gene matches: 9. Per the germline V gene, CDR1 is LNHDA and CDR2 is SQIVND (reference sequence). The CDR3 runs to 15 residues. CDR3 coding DNA: TGTGCCAGTAGTCCTATAGGACAGGGGTCGGAGACCCAGTACTTC. Its protein product is CASSPIGQGSETQYF.

In this sample, this clonotype turned up many times. The chain combines TRBV18 with TRBJ1-1, with unresolved D. Germline-derived CDR1 and CDR2 are KGHSH and LQKENI. The CDR3 length is 13 residues. Trimming removed 6 bases from V and 5 bases from J, with 13 bases in between. CDR3 residues: CASSPEEGTEAFF. The DNA of the CDR3 is TGTGCCAGCTCCCCCGAGGAGGGTACTGAAGCTTTCTTT.

There are a few counts of this clonotype. The chain is built from TRBV11-3 and TRBJ2-7; no definite D call. Germline CDR1 reads SGHNT; CDR2 reads YENEEA. V was cut by 3 bases and J by 6 bases, with 15 bases left in between. The CDR3 is made up of 14 amino acids. DNA for the CDR3: TGTGCCAGCAGCTTGGGGTGGGGTTGGGGCGAGCAGTACTTC. This sequence encodes CASSLGWGWGEQYF.

This clonotype was counted at least ten times. J is TRBJ2-5 and V is TRBV20-1; D is perhaps TRBD1 (6 bases). Trimming removed 0 bases from V and 9 bases from J, with 17 bases in between. The CDR3 loop spans 14 amino acids. Germline CDR1 and CDR2: DFQATT and SNEGSKA (reference sequence). This CDR3 reads CSARDSAGEASQYF. CDR3 bases: TGCAGTGCTAGAGATTCGGCAGGGGAAGCGTCCCAGTACTTC.

This clonotype was counted many times. This chain uses TRBV5-1 with TRBJ2-1, with D possibly matching TRBD1 (6 bases). Per the germline V gene, CDR1 is SGHRS and CDR2 is YFSETQ. CDR3 length: 15 residues. Trimming took off 4 bases at V and 2 bases at J, with 13 bases between the two ends. CDR3 nucleotides: TGCGCCAGCAGCCTCTTCGGGGACACCTACAATGAGCAGTTCTTC. Amino acids: CASSLFGDTYNEQFF.

The genes are TRBV7-9 and TRBJ1-6, with D maybe TRBD1 (6 bases). The V and J ends lost 0 bases and 16 bases respectively, with 10 bases between them. This CDR3 region has 12 residues. Germline V lookup: CDR1 SEHNR, CDR2 FQNEAQ (reference sequence). The CDR3 is CASSLADRFLHF. The CDR3 DNA is TGTGCCAGCAGCTTAGCAGACAGGTTTCTCCACTTT.

This clonotype was detected ten times or more. The gene calls are TRBV28 and TRBJ2-2; the D is unclear. Trimming removed 1 base at V and 6 bases at J, with 15 bases between. Germline V lookup: CDR1 MDHEN, CDR2 SYDVKM. The CDR3 sequence is 16 residues long. The CDR3 DNA is TGTGCCAGCAGTTTATCCCCCGGGTCGTTCGCCGGGGAGCTGTTTTTT. It codes for CASSLSPGSFAGELFF.

In this sample, this clonotype turned up a few times. This rearrangement joins TRBV6-5 to TRBJ2-7; weak D call: TRBD1 (6 bases). The V end was cut by 0 bases, the J end by 3 bases, with 9 bases between. The CDR3 spans 14 residues. The germline V gene has CDR1 MNHEY and CDR2 SVGAGI. CDR3 in amino acids: CASSYSKGDYEQYF. The CDR3 coding sequence is TGTGCCAGCAGTTACTCTAAGGGGGACTACGAGCAGTACTTC.

There are many counts of this clonotype. The DNA for the CDR3 is TGTGCCATCAGTGAGGTTTTTCCTAAGGGCTACACCTTC. Residues: CAISEVFPKGYTF. The chain joins TRBV10-3 to TRBJ1-2; D is unresolved. CDR1 ENHRY and CDR2 SYGVKD come from the germline V gene. Deletions cut 2 bases from V and 8 bases from J, with 12 bases between. The CDR3 runs to 13 residues.

This clonotype was recorded a few times. The rearrangement uses TRBV11-1 and TRBJ2-2; no clear D gene. V lost 7 bases to trimming and J lost 4 bases, with 10 bases between them. The CDR3 is 13 amino acids. Germline-derived CDR1 and CDR2 are SGHAT and FQDESV (reference sequence). The CDR3 sequence is CASKGPITGELFF. The CDR3 DNA is TGTGCCAGCAAAGGGCCCATCACCGGGGAGCTGTTTTTT.

This clonotype was observed a single time. This sequence joins TRBV2 and TRBJ1-2, with TRBD1 as a possible D gene (5 bases). CDR1 and CDR2 (germline): SNHLY, FYNNEI. V lost 3 bases, J lost 3 bases, and 14 bases lay in between. The CDR3 covers 15 residues. The CDR3 sequence: CASSEDGTGDYGYTF. CDR3 sequence (DNA): TGTGCCAGCAGTGAGGACGGAACGGGGGACTATGGCTACACCTTC.

This clonotype was seen many times. This sequence joins TRBV11-1 and TRBJ2-5; 9 bases agree with TRBD2. The CDR3 has 14 residues. Losses at the gene ends were 5 bases for V and 3 bases for J; bases not matched to a gene: 4. Germline values: CDR1 SGHAT, CDR2 FQDESV (reference sequence). The CDR3 is CASSREREEETQYF. CDR3 DNA: TGTGCCAGCAGCCGGGAGCGGGAGGAAGAGACCCAGTACTTC.

The chain joins TRBV6-1 to TRBJ2-6, with 9 bases matching TRBD2. This CDR3 is built from 16 residues. Germline V gene lookup returns CDR1 MNHNS and CDR2 SASEGT. Trimming cost V 6 bases and J 2 bases; bases outside gene matches: 5. The DNA for the CDR3 is TGTGCCAGCAGCCGCGGGGGGGGGGCTGGGGCCAACGTCCTGACTTTC. Residues: CASSRGGGAGANVLTF.

This clonotype was counted at least ten times. This chain links TRBV20-1 with TRBJ2-1; D gene uncertain. Germline CDR1 reads DFQATT; CDR2 reads SNEGSKA (reference sequence). V lost 2 bases to trimming and J lost 5 bases, with 13 bases between them. The CDR3 runs 14 residues. CDR3 DNA: TGCAGTGCTAGAACTTCGAGTTCCCACAATGAGCAGTTCTTC. Protein sequence: CSARTSSSHNEQFF.

In DNA form, the CDR3 reads TGTGCCAGTAGTACGATAAACACAGGGATTGGAGATACGCAGTATTTT. It codes for CASSTINTGIGDTQYF. This chain links TRBV19 with TRBJ2-3, with a possible D match to TRBD1 (6 bases). V was pared by 4 bases and J by 5 bases, with 19 bases between. CDR3 length: 16 amino acids. In germline, CDR1 is LNHDA, CDR2 SQIVND (reference sequence).

This clonotype was counted at least ten times. This rearrangement joins TRBV7-9 to TRBJ2-5; the D is unclear. Between the trimmed V and J ends, which lost 5 bases and 0 bases, there was a span of 10 bases. The CDR3 has 14 residues. In germline, CDR1 is SEHNR, CDR2 FQNEAQ (reference sequence). The CDR3 nucleotides are TGTGCCAGCAGCCCGCGACGCGACCAAGAGACCCAGTACTTC. It yields the protein CASSPRRDQETQYF.

The table lists this clonotype with many counts. The chain couples TRBV24-1 to TRBJ2-1; D is unclear. Per the germline V gene, CDR1 is KGHDR and CDR2 is SFDVKD. V lost 9 bases to trimming and J lost 8 bases, with 19 bases between them. This CDR3 has 14 amino acids. This CDR3 is CATAAADGKDEQFF. For the CDR3, the DNA is TGTGCCACCGCGGCCGCGGATGGAAAGGATGAGCAGTTCTTC.

This clonotype was seen a few times. The V and J genes are TRBV28 and TRBJ1-6; no reliable D call. The CDR3 covers 17 residues. CDR1 and CDR2 (germline): MDHEN, SYDVKM. Trimming removed 3 bases at V and 7 bases at J, with 19 bases between. CDR3 in DNA: TGTGCCAGCAGTTTGGTGTTTGCCGACCTCCAAAATTCACCCCTCCACTTT. Protein product: CASSLVFADLQNSPLHF.

The sample holds one count of this clonotype. With a much larger clone just one base away, this may be a read error. The V and J genes are TRBV28 and TRBJ2-1; D is perhaps TRBD2 (6 bases). This CDR3 contains 11 residues. CDR1 is MDHEN and CDR2 is SYDVKM in the germline V gene. Trimming pared 11 bases from V and 9 bases from J, leaving 14 bases between. DNA for the CDR3: TGTGCCGGCAACGGGGGAGGTGAGCAGTTCTTC. Protein product: CAGNGGGEQFF.

This clonotype was observed many times. The gene calls are TRBV6-1 and TRBJ2-5; D assignment may be TRBD1 or TRBD2 (5 bases each). The end of the DNA aligns better with TRBJ2-1, so the J call may be wrong. CDR1 and CDR2 (germline): MNHNS, SASEGT. The CDR3 runs to 12 residues. Here the CDR3 DNA reads TGTGCCAGCAGTGCGCCGGGACGGACCCAGTTCTTC. As protein: CASSAPGRTQFF.

The chain couples TRBV5-1 to TRBJ2-1; TRBD2 aligns across 10 bases. Trimming at V came to 1 base and at J to 8 bases, leaving 6 bases not matched to a gene. Germline-derived CDR1 and CDR2 are SGHRS and YFSETQ. The CDR3 has 15 residues. The DNA for the CDR3 is TGCGCCAGCAGCTTGTATAGCGGGAGGCCCGATGAGCAGTTCTTC. This encodes CASSLYSGRPDEQFF.

A few counts support this clonotype. The gene calls are TRBV20-1 and TRBJ2-3; 7 bases match TRBD2. V lost 3 bases and J lost 0; bases outside the gene matches: 12. Per the germline V gene, CDR1 is DFQATT and CDR2 is SNEGSKA (reference sequence). This CDR3 comprises 17 residues. The CDR3 protein is CSASSVVGLGSTDTQYF. The CDR3 nucleotides are TGCAGTGCTAGTTCAGTAGTCGGACTAGGCAGCACAGATACGCAGTATTTT.

This clonotype has only a few counts. The V call is TRBV4-1, the J call TRBJ2-7; D unclear. Germline V gene lookup returns CDR1 MGHRA and CDR2 YSYEKL. Trimming left V 0 bases short and J 4 bases short, with 7 bases between. The CDR3 has 13 amino acids. The CDR3 DNA reads TGCGCCAGCAGCCAAGATAACTTTTACGAGCAGTACTTC. Its translation: CASSQDNFYEQYF.